This T cell receptor (beta chain) was sequenced during a study of OX40 agonist ivuxolimab in advanced cancers. Prior autoimmune disease or systemic immunosuppression barred patients. The data were produced by immunoSEQ multiplex PCR, yet TCRdb's version contains in-frame clones alone and is incomplete. The sample holds about 82,000 clones, roughly 92% seen once. This clone has more than one count but fewer than ten. The sequences come from CD4+ or CD8+ T cells sorted from blood, collected in a trial of the OX40 agonist ivuxolimab. The clonotype was recovered from an adult with an advanced solid tumor such as melanoma, head and neck, liver or kidney cancer.

For the CDR3, the DNA is TGCAGCGTTGAAGCCGCAGGGATCGCTGAAGCTTTCTTT. This codes for CSVEAAGIAEAFF. The V gene is TRBV29-1, the J gene TRBJ1-1; D perhaps matches TRBD1 (5 bases). Germline lookup yields CDR1 SQVTM and CDR2 ANQGSEA. CDR3 length: 13 amino acids. Trimming stripped 1 base from V and 6 bases from J, with 12 bases between.